The rows below give T cell receptor beta chains drawn from one sample of a study of cytomegalovirus exposure and HLA in healthy donors. Data came from immunoSEQ multiplex PCR; TCRdb stores just in-frame clones and leaves some out. The data show about 180,000 clones, approximately 72% seen once. Sequenced sample: PBMCs. The receptors here all came from a human donor in good health. Both conserved end residues are part of each CDR3. D genes are given only for firm matches. For some rows the clone size is stated as once, few or many, or as a class when expanded; others skip it.

J,size,D,V,CDR3,DNA
TRBJ2-7,once,TRBD2,TRBV14,CASSLGLEAYEQYF,TGTGCCAGCAGCCTGGGACTAGAGGCCTACGAGCAGTACTTC
TRBJ1-5,NA,NA,TRBV13,CASSSGGGNQPQHF,TGTGCCAGCAGCTCGGGGGGAGGCAATCAGCCCCAGCATTTT
TRBJ2-7,NA,NA,TRBV12-2,CASRLNLRQACSYEQYF,TGTGCAAGTCGCCTTAACCTCAGGCAGGCGTGTTCCTACGAGCAGTACTTC
TRBJ2-2,NA,NA,TRBV4-1,CASSLRQDLFGTGGTGELFF,TGCGCCAGCAGCCTACGACAGGACCTCTTTGGGACGGGCGGCACCGGGGAGCTGTTTTTT
TRBJ2-2,NA,TRBD2,TRBV7-8,CASSLVASGGVNTGELFF,TGTGCCAGCAGCTTAGTGGCTAGCGGGGGGGTGAACACCGGGGAGCTGTTTTTT
TRBJ2-1,NA,TRBD2,TRBV29-1,CSVERGAGGPANEQFF,TGCAGCGTTGAAAGGGGGGCGGGGGGGCCGGCGAATGAGCAGTTCTTC
TRBJ1-2,NA,NA,TRBV11-1,CASSPDRNYGYTF,TGTGCCAGCAGCCCTGACAGGAACTATGGCTACACCTTC
TRBJ1-3,few,NA,TRBV30,CAWREGGAGNTIYF,TGTGCCTGGAGGGAGGGTGGGGCTGGAAACACCATATATTTT
TRBJ1-2,NA,NA,TRBV27,CASSLRGIYGYTF,TGTGCCAGCAGTTTAAGGGGGATCTATGGCTACACCTTC
TRBJ2-1,NA,TRBD1,TRBV28,CASSYPGTGHYNEQFF,TGTGCCAGCAGTTACCCCGGGACAGGGCATTACAATGAGCAGTTCTTC
TRBJ1-5,NA,TRBD1,TRBV6-1,CASRGTGGVDQPQHF,TGTGCCAGCAGAGGGACAGGGGGCGTAGATCAGCCCCAGCATTTT
TRBJ2-7,NA,TRBD1,TRBV28,CASKPLGQGAYEQYF,TGTGCCAGCAAGCCGCTGGGACAGGGGGCCTACGAGCAGTACTTC
TRBJ1-2,few,TRBD1,TRBV19,CASSIDWDSYGYTF,TGTGCCAGTAGTATTGATTGGGACAGCTATGGCTACACCTTC
TRBJ1-1,few,NA,TRBV2,CASSEVYTPEAFF,TGTGCCAGCAGTGAAGTGTACACCCCTGAAGCTTTCTTT
TRBJ2-1,NA,NA,TRBV5-1,CASSLGLVFPNEQFF,TGCGCCAGCAGCTTGGGACTAGTTTTTCCCAATGAGCAGTTCTTC
TRBJ1-1,NA,TRBD1,TRBV6-5,CASRRQGEAFF,TGTGCCAGCAGGCGACAGGGCGAAGCTTTCTTT
TRBJ1-1,NA,NA,TRBV30,CAWSRPGDWDTEAFF,TGTGCCTGGAGTAGGCCAGGGGATTGGGACACTGAAGCTTTCTTT
TRBJ2-7,NA,NA,TRBV6-5,CASSFTTDSYEQYF,TGTGCCAGCAGTTTCACGACAGACTCCTACGAGCAGTACTTC
TRBJ1-1,few,NA,TRBV5-6,CASSLGVGTEAFF,TGTGCCAGCAGCTTAGGGGTGGGCACTGAAGCTTTCTTT
TRBJ1-1,few,TRBD1,TRBV9,CASSVRDRDTEAFF,TGTGCCAGCAGCGTTAGAGACAGGGACACTGAAGCTTTCTTT
TRBJ2-3,NA,TRBD2,TRBV5-6,CASIGWASGGVDTQYF,TGTGCCAGCATCGGGTGGGCTAGCGGGGGGGTCGATACGCAGTATTTT
TRBJ1-2,NA,TRBD1,TRBV6-4,CASQGGGSYTF,TGTGCCAGCCAAGGGGGCGGTAGCTACACCTTC
TRBJ2-5,NA,TRBD2,TRBV7-2,CASSRTSDETQYF,TGTGCCAGCAGCCGTACTAGCGACGAGACCCAGTACTTC
TRBJ1-1,NA,NA,TRBV6-6,CASRMGAEAFF,TGTGCCAGCAGAATGGGCGCTGAAGCTTTCTTT
TRBJ2-5,NA,TRBD2,TRBV10-3,CAIRGLAGGQETQYF,TGTGCCATCAGGGGACTAGCGGGGGGGCAAGAGACCCAGTACTTC
TRBJ1-1,NA,TRBD1,TRBV19,CASLTGSTEAFF,TGTGCCAGTCTGACAGGGTCCACTGAAGCTTTCTTT
TRBJ2-7,NA,NA,TRBV7-9,CASRAPAGAEQYF,TGTGCCAGCAGAGCGCCAGCAGGGGCCGAGCAGTACTTC
TRBJ2-7,NA,NA,TRBV11-2,CASSYRDTSYEQYF,TGTGCCAGCAGCTACCGGGACACCTCCTACGAGCAGTACTTC
TRBJ1-1,NA,TRBD1,TRBV4-1,CASSQGGGGRWAFF,TGCGCCAGCAGCCAAGGTGGAGGGGGCCGTTGGGCTTTCTTT
TRBJ1-3,NA,NA,TRBV5-4,CASSLNPVGNTIYF,TGTGCCAGCAGCTTGAACCCGGTAGGAAACACCATATATTTT
TRBJ2-7,NA,NA,TRBV2,CASSYTGEQYF,TGTGCCAGCAGTTACACAGGCGAGCAGTACTTC
TRBJ1-6,NA,TRBD1,TRBV5-8,CASSSSGTVNSPLHF,TGTGCCAGCAGCTCTTCCGGGACAGTTAATTCACCCCTCCACTTT
TRBJ2-7,NA,TRBD2,TRBV15,CATSRARTSGGEQYF,TGTGCCACCAGCAGAGCGAGGACTAGCGGGGGAGAGCAGTACTTC
TRBJ2-7,NA,TRBD1,TRBV27,CASSAGTGTYEQYF,TGTGCCAGCAGCGCCGGGACAGGTACCTACGAGCAGTACTTC
TRBJ2-2,NA,NA,TRBV11-2,CASSSIQGAGELFF,TGTGCCAGCAGCTCGATACAGGGTGCCGGGGAGCTGTTTTTT
TRBJ1-6,few,TRBD1,TRBV11-1,CASTRGQNNSPLHF,TGTGCCAGCACCCGGGGACAGAATAATTCACCCCTCCACTTT
TRBJ2-7,NA,NA,TRBV15,CATSRGSARGISYEQYF,TGTGCCACCAGCAGAGGATCGGCGCGCGGGATCTCCTACGAGCAGTACTTC
TRBJ1-2,once,NA,TRBV10-3,CAISAGARYNYGYTF,TGTGCCATCAGTGCGGGAGCAAGGTATAACTATGGCTACACCTTC
TRBJ1-2,NA,NA,TRBV5-4,CASSLGHNYGYTF,TGTGCCAGCAGCCTCGGACACAACTATGGCTACACCTTC
TRBJ2-3,few,TRBD2,TRBV19,CASSGSGGGHPSTDTQYF,TGTGCCAGTAGTGGGAGCGGGGGGGGACACCCTAGCACAGATACGCAGTATTTT
TRBJ2-3,once,NA,TRBV5-1,CASSLGRDTDTQYF,TGCGCCAGCAGCTTGGGGAGAGACACAGATACGCAGTATTTT
TRBJ1-2,NA,TRBD1,TRBV19,CASSRRDRTRGYGYTF,TGTGCCAGTAGTAGACGGGACAGGACGAGAGGATATGGCTACACCTTC
TRBJ2-2,few,NA,TRBV7-3,CASSIRVGAQRNTGELFF,TGTGCCAGCAGCATCAGGGTGGGGGCACAGAGGAACACCGGGGAGCTGTTTTTT
TRBJ1-4,NA,NA,TRBV27,CASSLQTGEKLFF,TGTGCCAGCAGTTTACAGACAGGAGAAAAACTGTTTTTT
TRBJ2-5,few,NA,TRBV30,CAWSARLQETQYF,TGTGCCTGGAGTGCGCGTCTACAAGAGACCCAGTACTTC
TRBJ1-2,NA,NA,TRBV5-5,CASSLEGNYGYTF,TGTGCCAGCAGCTTGGAGGGGAACTATGGCTACACCTTC
TRBJ2-7,NA,NA,TRBV6-1,CASRGGGQLSYEQYF,TGTGCCAGCAGGGGCGGCGGGCAGTTGTCCTACGAGCAGTACTTC
TRBJ2-7,NA,NA,TRBV27,CASSSYDSSYEQYF,TGTGCCAGCAGTTCCTACGACAGCTCCTACGAGCAGTACTTC
TRBJ1-1,few,NA,TRBV6-6,CASSPETGSTEAFF,TGTGCCAGCAGTCCGGAAACAGGGAGCACTGAAGCTTTCTTT
TRBJ2-7,NA,TRBD2,TRBV7-6,CASSPGGEQYF,TGTGCCAGCAGCCCGGGAGGGGAGCAGTACTTC
TRBJ2-5,NA,NA,TRBV20-1,CSARRETQYF,TGCAGTGCTAGACGAGAGACCCAGTACTTC
TRBJ2-1,NA,NA,TRBV7-2,CASSLLVQGGNEQFF,TGTGCCAGCAGCTTATTAGTACAGGGTGGCAATGAGCAGTTCTTC
TRBJ1-1,NA,NA,TRBV27,CASSLLRGAEAFF,TGTGCCAGCAGTCTGCTTAGGGGCGCTGAAGCTTTCTTT
TRBJ2-4,NA,TRBD1,TRBV2,CASSTDRGAMNIQYF,TGTGCCAGCAGTACGGACAGGGGGGCTATGAACATTCAGTACTTC
TRBJ2-2,NA,NA,TRBV5-1,CASSLSSTGSGELFF,TGCGCCAGCAGCTTATCTTCCACGGGTTCCGGGGAGCTGTTTTTT
TRBJ1-1,NA,NA,TRBV5-1,CASSQDTMLTEAFF,TGCGCCAGCAGCCAGGACACGATGTTGACTGAAGCTTTCTTT
TRBJ2-3,NA,NA,TRBV6-4,CASSDERRSTDTQYF,TGTGCCAGCAGTGACGAGCGCCGCTCCACAGATACGCAGTATTTT
TRBJ2-7,NA,NA,TRBV19,CASSIGTGSYEQYF,TGTGCCAGTAGTATCGGAACGGGGTCCTACGAGCAGTACTTC
TRBJ1-3,NA,NA,TRBV7-9,CASSLAGGSSGNTIYF,TGTGCCAGCAGCTTAGCGGGGGGGAGCTCTGGAAACACCATATATTTT
TRBJ2-7,NA,TRBD1,TRBV12-5,CASGKNPGQRYEQYF,TGTGCTAGTGGAAAAAATCCGGGACAGCGCTACGAGCAGTACTTC